This T cell receptor beta chain was profiled in a study of T cells in Graves' hyperthyroidism and ophthalmopathy (dated by TCRdb to about 2019). With regard to the full study: Peripheral blood samples were taken at initial diagnosis, before any treatment was given. TCR V-J signatures able to tell the groups apart were searched for in a discovery cohort of 95 or so patients, of whom 43 had Graves' ophthalmopathy and roughly 59 had stable Graves' hyperthyroidism. An independent validation cohort of under 20 hyperthyroidism patients and about 15 patients who later progressed to ophthalmopathy tested prospective prediction of ophthalmopathy. The 80 to 100 discovery patients were randomly divided into training and test sets at a 7:3 ratio. The study also compared thyroid tissue and blood T-cell repertoires from over 5 Graves' hyperthyroidism patients. Following sampling, methimazole starting at 30 mg daily was given to hyperthyroidism patients, and high-dose intravenous methylprednisolone was given to ophthalmopathy patients. According to the paper, TCR Vbeta CDR3 sequencing was carried out on 135 peripheral blood samples, which came from fewer than 50 ophthalmopathy, around 75 hyperthyroidism and roughly 17 progressor patients. What the study reported, not specific to this receptor: Ophthalmopathy was separated from stable hyperthyroidism by a 13 V-J signature model, with approximately 89% sensitivity and 81% to 82% specificity obtained in cross-validation and 80%/75% obtained in testing. Most expanded thyroid clonotypes (frequency above 0.001) were also detected in blood, a finding suggesting that blood repertoires may reflect thyroid immune responses. Sample size was not statistically predetermined, and blinding of investigators to group allocation was not performed. In validation, progression to ophthalmopathy was predicted by the model with 70.59% sensitivity and around 75% specificity, a median of approximately 6.5 months before onset.

CDR1 and CDR2 are read off the germline V gene as SGHAT and FQNNGV. The CDR3 spans 11 residues, from the cysteine through the phenylalanine. The read is trimmed to its CDR3 DNA, 33 bases read in frame from base 1. Deletion took 2 bases off V and 8 bases off J, with a span of 6 bases between the germline ends. A patient counted as having stable Graves' hyperthyroidism if no progression to ophthalmopathy occurred over 18 months of follow-up. Hyperthyroidism patients were newly diagnosed, with disease duration under 2 months, and aged 18 to 65 years. Any patient with an uncontrolled infection, another autoimmune disease, pregnancy or lactation was excluded. Diagnoses were established on the basis of clinical symptoms, serum thyroxine and TRAb, thyroid ultrasound, and orbital computed tomography. PBMCs were separated from 10 ml of fresh peripheral blood using Ficoll-Paque density gradient centrifugation. Trizol reagent was used to extract total RNA, and RNA quality was then checked on an Agilent 2100 Bioanalyzer.

The TCR beta CDR3 regions were amplified from the RNA transcripts. For the first round of RT-PCR on the TCR CDR3, the HTBI primer set was used together with the Qiagen OneStep RT-PCR kit. The libraries were constructed in a second round of multiplex PCR and then size-selected and purified. Paired-end sequencing of the libraries was performed with 100 bp reads on an Illumina HiSeq2000. The study's own analysis went as follows. SOAPnuke was used to process the raw data, with reads discarded if the reads contained adapters or uncalled bases, had a mean Phred below 15, or lacked an exact constant-primer or identifier match. COPE v1.2.5 was used to merge high-quality paired reads, and clonotypes were defined as unique nucleotide sequences. MiTCR v1.1 was used to align the clonotypes against IMGT TRBV, TRBD and TRBJ reference segments. Analysis was restricted to V-J combinations with a frequency above 0.0001, which covered 98% to 99.2% of repertoires. The TCS score was defined as F50 (clonal expansion) divided by E x V (chaos), with BLOSUM62-based TCRdist calculated between CDR3 peptides within each V-J. Welch's t-statistics and random forest reduced 514 V-J features to roughly 13, which were used in a naive Bayes classifier (R e1071). TCRdb itself trimmed the public reads at Q25 with fastp, ran MiXCR and retained productive beta chains. Each CDR3 protein gets just one entry, which takes the most common genes and DNA from the rows behind it. TCRdb's processing, not the authors', yielded these V and J calls. The sample records about 620,000 distinct CDR3 sequences, about 17% of which are singletons. The ten largest clones take up 3% to 4.5% of the sample.

This clonotype has a handful of counts. There is no known antigen for this receptor. No much larger clonotype is one base removed from it; base qualities were not supplied. The sequencing input was blood. This clonotype was obtained from a woman aged 25 to 39 with Graves' hyperthyroidism. Recombination connected TRBV11-2 to TRBJ1-1; the D gene is not confidently resolved. The CDR3: CASSLRREAFF. The base sequence is TGTGCCAGCAGCTTAAGGCGAGAAGCTTTCTTT.